Listed here is a single T cell receptor beta chain. Its antigen remains unidentified. These data belong to a study of cytomegalovirus exposure and HLA in healthy donors. Regarding the study as a whole: It has been reported that TCR beta sequences accurately predicted the HLA-A and HLA-B alleles of most subjects. Reports indicated that the classifier achieved high specificity and sensitivity in diagnosing cytomegalovirus status.

This PCR relied on a set of 60 Vbeta primers and 13 Jbeta primers. Here immunoSEQ multiplex PCR was the method, and the copy in TCRdb shows in-frame clones only, minus some. The data show 120,000 or so clones, 70% to 90% seen once. Between the trimmed V and J ends, which lost 4 bases and 0 bases, there was a span of 10 bases. Germline CDR1 reads SGHNT; CDR2 reads YYREEE (reference sequence). This CDR3 contains 15 residues. Material: PBMCs. The chain links TRBV5-4 to TRBJ1-4; TRBD1 is a possible D gene (6 bases). The TCR sequence derives from a man in his forties in good health and CMV-seronegative. The CDR3: CASSGKGATNEKLFF. Written as DNA, the CDR3 is TGTGCCAGCAGCGGAAAGGGGGCAACTAATGAAAAACTGTTTTTT. Full variable domain (outside the CDR3, taken from reference TRBV5-4 and TRBJ1-4): ETGVTQSPTHLIKTRGQQVTLRCSSQSGHNTVSWYQQALGQGPQFIFQYYREEENGRGNFPPRFSGLQFPNYSSELNVNALELDDSALYLCASSGKGATNEKLFFGSGTQLSVL.